The TCR beta chain described here comes from a study of cytomegalovirus exposure and HLA in healthy donors. Findings and caveats of the study: A previous analysis found most TCR beta V segments productive roughly 87% or roughly 30% of the time. Per a later analysis, HLA-associated TCR beta chains showed more clonal expansion than other, equally common TCR beta chains.

Worth noting for this clone: Its cognate antigen is unknown.

Trimming left V 5 bases short and J 4 bases short, with 11 bases between. This CDR3 is 13 amino acids long. Germline V gene data show CDR1 as SGHTA and CDR2 as FQGNSA. Though nominally healthy at sampling, donors likely had unrecorded immune exposures. The study ran its PCR with 60 Vbeta and 13 Jbeta primers. Clones were read by immunoSEQ multiplex PCR, and TCRdb kept only the in-frame ones, dropping some. The table for this sample gives fewer than 130,000 clones. The rearrangement joins TRBV7-2 to TRBJ1-1; perhaps TRBD1 as D (5 bases). This clonotype was sampled from a man aged 50 to 59 in good health and CMV-seronegative. Specimen: PBMCs. The CDR3 loop reads CASSLMGGTEAFF. The CDR3 DNA sequence: TGTGCCAGCAGCCTCATGGGGGGCACTGAAGCTTTCTTT.